A selection of T cell receptor beta chains follows, all from one sample in a study of graft-versus-host responses after intestinal transplantation. The protocol was immunoSEQ multiplex PCR, while the TCRdb copy is restricted to in-frame clones and leaves out a portion. The sample has about 90,000 clones, just under 95% seen once. Their specific antigens are unknown. The sequencing here drew on unstimulated CD8+ T cells sorted from spleen or lymph node cells, taken before transplant. The receptors shown here come from a human donor who was the organ donor for an intestinal transplant. Both conserved end residues are part of each CDR3. A D gene is named only where the DNA matches it firmly. Some rows mark clone size as missing; the rest say once, few, many or name a class of expanded clone.

J	size	V	D	CDR3	DNA
TRBJ2-7	.	TRBV6-6	.	CASRTGAYEQYF	TGTGCCAGCAGAACCGGGGCCTACGAGCAGTACTTC
TRBJ2-7	.	TRBV21-1	.	CAILGPGGPHEQYF	TGTGCCATCCTCGGACCGGGAGGGCCCCACGAGCAGTACTTC
TRBJ2-3	.	TRBV28	.	CASSFSYTDTQYF	TGTGCCAGCAGTTTCTCCTACACAGATACGCAGTATTTT
TRBJ2-7	.	TRBV6-6	TRBD1	CASSSLGQGATYEQYF	TGTGCCAGCAGTTCCCTCGGACAGGGGGCCACCTACGAGCAGTACTTC
TRBJ2-4	.	TRBV7-8	.	CASSPPGVAKNIQYF	TGTGCCAGCAGCCCCCCAGGGGTAGCCAAAAACATTCAGTACTTC
TRBJ2-3	once	TRBV30	.	CAWRGANGDTQYF	TGTGCCTGGAGGGGGGCTAACGGAGATACGCAGTATTTT
TRBJ2-5	.	TRBV7-6	.	CASSSSLQETQYF	TGTGCCAGCAGCTCCTCTCTCCAAGAGACCCAGTACTTC
TRBJ2-3	.	TRBV9	.	CASSSRIGGAGDTQYF	TGTGCCAGCAGCTCCCGTATTGGGGGGGCAGGGGATACGCAGTATTTT
TRBJ1-6	once	TRBV7-9	.	CASSLDSYNSPLHF	TGTGCCAGCAGCTTAGACAGCTATAATTCACCCCTCCACTTT
TRBJ2-1	.	TRBV28	TRBD2	CASHTPGLAEADEQFF	TGTGCCAGCCATACGCCGGGACTAGCGGAAGCCGATGAGCAGTTCTTC
TRBJ2-1	.	TRBV11-3	TRBD2	CASLERGGQNEQFF	TGTGCCAGCCTAGAGCGGGGGGGCCAGAATGAGCAGTTCTTC
TRBJ1-2	.	TRBV18	.	CASSPSGPYGYTF	TGTGCCAGCTCACCCTCAGGGCCGTATGGCTACACCTTC